This TCR beta chain was observed in a study of shared clonotypes between healthy human individuals. For the study at large: The donor group consisted of a couple of women and three men, aged 18 to 49.

The table came from immunoSEQ multiplex PCR; TCRdb's copy has only in-frame clones and leaves some out. The table shows about 2 million clones, with over 85% occurring only once. CD45RO-negative, CCR7-selected cells formed the naive CD8 fraction, which excluded terminally differentiated effector memory CD45RA+ cells. V lost 0 bases, J lost 4 bases, and 2 bases stayed unmatched. The V gene's germline CDR1 is MGHRA and CDR2 YSYEKL. CDR3 length: 16 residues. This rearrangement joins TRBV4-1 to TRBJ1-6; 8 bases match TRBD1. The TCR was taken from a young man in good health. The sequencing sample was made of naive CD8+ T cells sorted from blood. The CDR3 loop reads CASSQEGTGYNSPLHF. The CDR3, as DNA: TGCGCCAGCAGCCAAGAAGGGACAGGATATAATTCACCCCTCCACTTT.